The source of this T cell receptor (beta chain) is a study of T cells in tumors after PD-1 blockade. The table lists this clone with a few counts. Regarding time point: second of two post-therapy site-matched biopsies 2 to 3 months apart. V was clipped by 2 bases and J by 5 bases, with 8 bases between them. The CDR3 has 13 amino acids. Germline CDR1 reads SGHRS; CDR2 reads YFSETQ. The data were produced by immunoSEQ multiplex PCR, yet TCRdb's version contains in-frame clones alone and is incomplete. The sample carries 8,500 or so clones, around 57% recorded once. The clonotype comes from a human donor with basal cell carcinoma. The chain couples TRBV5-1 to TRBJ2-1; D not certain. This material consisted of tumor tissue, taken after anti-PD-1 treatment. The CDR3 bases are TGCGCCAGCAGCTTCTCCACAGACAATGAGCAGTTCTTC. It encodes CASSFSTDNEQFF.